The clone carrying this T cell receptor (beta chain) was seen ten or more times. Its specificity is unknown. One entry per CDR3 protein results from TCRdb running MiXCR on the 5' RACE reads. The table records fewer than 350,000 distinct CDR3 sequences, approximately 8.4% of them present only once. The data are from a study of T-cell memory formation after mild COVID-19. Study as a whole: Among the donors, TCR clusters were largely specific to each donor. Points from the study as a whole: Clones contracting day 15 to 85 were balanced CD4/CD8; later expanders leaned CD4+. Clones which contracted sat mainly in CM and EM if CD4+, and in EMRA if CD8+. Several responding clones turned up in pre-infection memory, indicating that cross-reactive memory may have taken part.

Trimming took 6 bases from V and 4 from J, leaving 16 bases between them. The CDR3 totals 14 residues. Germline CDR1 SQVTM, CDR2 ANQGSEA. The source is a man between 18 and 29 years old who had mild COVID-19 (a few samples of this study predate the infection). Cell type and time point are not known. This sequence joins TRBV29-1 and TRBJ1-5; D possibly corresponds to TRBD1 (6 bases). The sample was PBMCs or a T cell subset sorted from them (not recorded which). Here the CDR3 reads CSVAGTGKNQPQHF. The CDR3 DNA sequence: TGCAGCGTAGCCGGAACAGGGAAGAATCAGCCCCAGCATTTT.